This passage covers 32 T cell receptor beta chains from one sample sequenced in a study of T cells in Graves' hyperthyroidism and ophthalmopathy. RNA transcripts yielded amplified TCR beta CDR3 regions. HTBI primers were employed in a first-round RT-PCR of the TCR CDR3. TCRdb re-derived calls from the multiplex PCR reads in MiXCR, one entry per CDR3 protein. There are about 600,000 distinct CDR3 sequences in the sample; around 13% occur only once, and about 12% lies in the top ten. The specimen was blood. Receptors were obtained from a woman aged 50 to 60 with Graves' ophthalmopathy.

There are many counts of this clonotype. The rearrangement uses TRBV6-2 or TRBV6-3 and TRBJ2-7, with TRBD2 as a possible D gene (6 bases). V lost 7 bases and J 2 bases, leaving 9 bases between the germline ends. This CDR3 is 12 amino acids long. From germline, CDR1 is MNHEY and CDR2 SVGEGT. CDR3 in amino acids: CASKERAYEQYF. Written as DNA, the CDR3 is TGTGCCAGCAAAGAGCGGGCCTACGAGCAGTACTTC.

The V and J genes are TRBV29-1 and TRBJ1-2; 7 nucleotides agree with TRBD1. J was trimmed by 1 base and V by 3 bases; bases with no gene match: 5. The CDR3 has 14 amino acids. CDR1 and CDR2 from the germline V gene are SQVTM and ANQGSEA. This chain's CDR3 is CSVEGDSNNYGYTF. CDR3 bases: TGCAGCGTTGAGGGGGACAGTAATAACTATGGCTACACCTTC.

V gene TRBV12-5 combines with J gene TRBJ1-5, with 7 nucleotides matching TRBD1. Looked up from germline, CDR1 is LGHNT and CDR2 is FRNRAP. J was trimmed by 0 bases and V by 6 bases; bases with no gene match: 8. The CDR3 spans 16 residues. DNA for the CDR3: TGTGCTAGTGGCCCAGGGGGTCCCTATAGCAATCAGCCCCAGCATTTT. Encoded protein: CASGPGGPYSNQPQHF.

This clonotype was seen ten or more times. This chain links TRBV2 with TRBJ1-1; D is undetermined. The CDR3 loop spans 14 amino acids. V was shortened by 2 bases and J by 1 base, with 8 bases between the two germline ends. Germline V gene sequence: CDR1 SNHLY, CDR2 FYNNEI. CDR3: CASSEIRGNTEAFF. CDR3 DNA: TGTGCCAGCAGTGAAATCCGTGGGAACACTGAAGCTTTCTTT.

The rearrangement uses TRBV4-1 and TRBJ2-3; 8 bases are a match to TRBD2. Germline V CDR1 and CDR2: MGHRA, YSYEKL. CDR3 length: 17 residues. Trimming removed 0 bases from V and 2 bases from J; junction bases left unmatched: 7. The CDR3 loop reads CASSQDWLAGPTDTQYF. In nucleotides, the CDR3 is TGCGCCAGCAGCCAAGATTGGTTAGCGGGACCCACAGATACGCAGTATTTT.

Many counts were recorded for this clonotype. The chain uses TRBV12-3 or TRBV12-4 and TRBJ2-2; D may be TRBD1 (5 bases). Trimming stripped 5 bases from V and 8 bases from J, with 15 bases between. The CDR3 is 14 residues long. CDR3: CASSPSGPWGELFF. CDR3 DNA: TGTGCCAGCAGTCCCTCAGGGCCATGGGGGGAGCTGTTTTTT.

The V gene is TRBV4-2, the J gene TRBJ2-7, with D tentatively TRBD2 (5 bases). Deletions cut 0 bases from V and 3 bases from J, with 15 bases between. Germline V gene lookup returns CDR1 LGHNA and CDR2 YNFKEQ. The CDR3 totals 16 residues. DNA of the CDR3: TGTGCCAGCAGCCAAGATAACAGTCCTAGCCGCTACGAGCAGTACTTC. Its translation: CASSQDNSPSRYEQYF.

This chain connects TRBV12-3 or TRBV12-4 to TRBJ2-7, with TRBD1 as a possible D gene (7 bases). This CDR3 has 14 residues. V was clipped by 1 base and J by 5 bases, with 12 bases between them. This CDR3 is CASSLGQGGNEQYF. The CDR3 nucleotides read TGTGCCAGCAGTTTAGGGCAGGGGGGCAACGAGCAGTACTTC.

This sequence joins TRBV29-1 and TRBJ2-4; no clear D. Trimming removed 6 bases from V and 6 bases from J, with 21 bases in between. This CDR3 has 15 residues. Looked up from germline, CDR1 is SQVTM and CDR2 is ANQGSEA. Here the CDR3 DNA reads TGCAGCGTCGCCCCTTTAAGTGGGTTGGTAAACATTCAGTACTTC. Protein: CSVAPLSGLVNIQYF.

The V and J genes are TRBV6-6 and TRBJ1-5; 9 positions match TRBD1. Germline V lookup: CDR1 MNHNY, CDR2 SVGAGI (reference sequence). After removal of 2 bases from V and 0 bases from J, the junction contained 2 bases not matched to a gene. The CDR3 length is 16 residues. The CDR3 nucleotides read TGTGCCAGCAGTTACCCACAGGGGGCTAGCAATCAGCCCCAGCATTTT. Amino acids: CASSYPQGASNQPQHF.

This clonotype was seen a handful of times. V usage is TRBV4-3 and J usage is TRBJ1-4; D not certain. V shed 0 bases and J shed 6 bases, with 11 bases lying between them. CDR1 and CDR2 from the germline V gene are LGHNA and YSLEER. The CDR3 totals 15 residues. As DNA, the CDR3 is TGCGCCAGCAGCCAAGATCGGTCCTCTGATGAAAAACTGTTTTTT. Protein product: CASSQDRSSDEKLFF.

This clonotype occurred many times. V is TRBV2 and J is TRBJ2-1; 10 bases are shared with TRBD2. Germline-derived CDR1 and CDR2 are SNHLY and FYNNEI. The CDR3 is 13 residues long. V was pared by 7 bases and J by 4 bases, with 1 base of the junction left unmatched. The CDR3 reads CASTAGGYNEQFF. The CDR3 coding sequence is TGTGCCAGCACAGCGGGAGGGTACAATGAGCAGTTCTTC.

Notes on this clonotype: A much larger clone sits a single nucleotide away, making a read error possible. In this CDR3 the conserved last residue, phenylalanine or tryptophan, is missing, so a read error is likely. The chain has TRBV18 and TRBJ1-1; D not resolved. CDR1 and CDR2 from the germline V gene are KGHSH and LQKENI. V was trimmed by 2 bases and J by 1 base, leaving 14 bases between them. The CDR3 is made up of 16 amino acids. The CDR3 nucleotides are TGTGCCAGCTCACCAGCGGGCTCCCCCGCGAACACTGAAGCTTTCCTT. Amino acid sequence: CASSPAGSPANTEAFL.

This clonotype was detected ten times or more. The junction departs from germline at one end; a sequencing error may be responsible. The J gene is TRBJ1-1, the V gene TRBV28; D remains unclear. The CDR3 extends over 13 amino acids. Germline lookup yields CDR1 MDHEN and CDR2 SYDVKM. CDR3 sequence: CASSLGTGTEAFF. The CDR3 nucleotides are TGCGCCAGCAGCTTGGGTACGGGCACTGAAGCTTTCTTT.

Written as DNA, the CDR3 is TGTGCCAGCTCAGCAGGGAGGACTGAAGCTTTCTTT. Encoded protein: CASSAGRTEAFF. The genes are TRBV18 and TRBJ1-1; D might be TRBD1 (5 bases). The germline gives CDR1 KGHSH, CDR2 LQKENI. The germline V and J ends were trimmed by 5 bases and 5 bases, with 9 bases remaining between them. The CDR3 has 12 amino acids.

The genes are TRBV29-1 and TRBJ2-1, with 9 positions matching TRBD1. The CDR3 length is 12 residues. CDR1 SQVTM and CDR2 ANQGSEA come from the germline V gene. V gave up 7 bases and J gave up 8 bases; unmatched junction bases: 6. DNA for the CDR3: TGCAGCGCGCCGGGACAGGGCTATGAGCAGTTCTTC. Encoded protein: CSAPGQGYEQFF.

CDR3 residues: CASSIQETYEQYF. CDR3 nucleotide sequence: TGTGCCAGTAGTATCCAGGAAACCTACGAGCAGTACTTC. The genes are TRBV19 and TRBJ2-7, with D unclear. Trimming cost V 3 bases and J 2 bases, with 8 bases left between them. Germline CDR1 is LNHDA and CDR2 is SQIVND (reference sequence). This CDR3 comprises 13 residues.

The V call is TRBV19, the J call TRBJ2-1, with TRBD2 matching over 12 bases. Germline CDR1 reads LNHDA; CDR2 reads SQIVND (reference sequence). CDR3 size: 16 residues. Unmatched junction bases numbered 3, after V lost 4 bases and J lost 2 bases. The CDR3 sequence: CASSKRTSGTYNEQFF. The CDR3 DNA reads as TGTGCCAGTAGTAAACGGACTAGCGGGACCTACAATGAGCAGTTCTTC.

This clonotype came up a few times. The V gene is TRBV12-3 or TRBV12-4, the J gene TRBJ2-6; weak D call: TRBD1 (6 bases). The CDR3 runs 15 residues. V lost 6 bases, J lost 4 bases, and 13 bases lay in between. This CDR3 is CASSQKTGGANVLTF. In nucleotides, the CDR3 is TGTGCCAGCAGCCAGAAGACAGGCGGGGCCAACGTCCTGACTTTC.

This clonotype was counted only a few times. The CDR3 protein is CASSYGGSEKLFF. In nucleotides, the CDR3 is TGTGCCAGCAGTTACGGGGGGAGTGAAAAACTGTTTTTT. This chain links TRBV6-5 with TRBJ1-4; TRBD1 might be the D (5 bases). Germline V gene data show CDR1 as MNHEY and CDR2 as SVGAGI. Trimming cost V 2 bases and J 7 bases, with 8 bases left between them. This CDR3 region has 13 residues.

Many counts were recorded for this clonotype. The DNA of the CDR3 is TGTGCCAGCAGCTTAGGGACAGGGGACCCGTTCTATGGCTACACCTTC. Translating it yields CASSLGTGDPFYGYTF. The chain has TRBV7-8 and TRBJ1-2, with 9 bases fitting TRBD1. The trim removed 1 base at V and 4 bases at J, leaving 7 bases unmatched. Germline V lookup: CDR1 SGHVS, CDR2 FQNEAQ. CDR3 length: 16 residues. Variable domain in full (rest from reference TRBV7-8 and TRBJ1-2): GAGVSQSPRYKVAKRGQDVALRCDPISGHVSLFWYQQALGQGPEFLTYFQNEAQLDKSGLPSDRFFAERPEGSVSTLKIQRTQQEDSAVYLCASSLGTGDPFYGYTFGSGTRLTVV.

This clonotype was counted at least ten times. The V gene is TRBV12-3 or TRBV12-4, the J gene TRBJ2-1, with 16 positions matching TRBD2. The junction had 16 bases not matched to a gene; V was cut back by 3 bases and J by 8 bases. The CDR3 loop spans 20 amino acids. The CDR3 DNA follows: TGTGCCAGCAGTTTCCCCCCGGGACTAGCGGGAGGGCCGTTGTCACATGAGCAGTTCTTC. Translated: CASSFPPGLAGGPLSHEQFF.

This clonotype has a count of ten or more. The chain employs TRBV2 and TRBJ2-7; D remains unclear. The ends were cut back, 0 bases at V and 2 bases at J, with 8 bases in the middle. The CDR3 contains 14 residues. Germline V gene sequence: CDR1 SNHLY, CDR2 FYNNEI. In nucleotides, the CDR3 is TGTGCCAGCAGTGAAGCAGGCACAGCCTACGAGCAGTACTTC. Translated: CASSEAGTAYEQYF.

DNA for the CDR3: TGCAGCGTTGATGGGCGGCAGACGAACACTGAAGCTTTCTTT. This sequence encodes CSVDGRQTNTEAFF. J is TRBJ1-1 and V is TRBV29-1; no clear D gene. The germline V gene encodes CDR1 SQVTM and CDR2 ANQGSEA. Trimming removed 3 bases from V and 1 base from J, with 12 bases in between. There are 14 residues in the CDR3.

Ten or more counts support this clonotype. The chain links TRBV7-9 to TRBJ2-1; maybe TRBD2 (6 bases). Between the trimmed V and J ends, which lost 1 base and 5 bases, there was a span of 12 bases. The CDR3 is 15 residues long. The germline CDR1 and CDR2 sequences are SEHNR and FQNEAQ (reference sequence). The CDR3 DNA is TGTGCCAGCAGCTTAGGGAGGGACTTTGACAATGAGCAGTTCTTC. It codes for CASSLGRDFDNEQFF. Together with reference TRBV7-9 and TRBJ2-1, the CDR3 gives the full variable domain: DTGVSQNPRHKITKRGQNVTFRCDPISEHNRLYWYRQTLGQGPEFLTYFQNEAQLEKSRLLSDRFSAERPKGSFSTLEIQRTEQGDSAMYLCASSLGRDFDNEQFFGPGTRLTVL.

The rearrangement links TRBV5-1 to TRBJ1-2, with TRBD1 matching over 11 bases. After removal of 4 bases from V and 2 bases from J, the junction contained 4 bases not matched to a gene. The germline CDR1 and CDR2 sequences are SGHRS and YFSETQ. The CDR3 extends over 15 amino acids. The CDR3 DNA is TGCGCCAGCAGCCCGGGACAGGGGGAGAACTATGGCTACACCTTC. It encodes CASSPGQGENYGYTF. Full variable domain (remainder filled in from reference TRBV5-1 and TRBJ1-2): KAGVTQTPRYLIKTRGQQVTLSCSPISGHRSVSWYQQTPGQGLQFLFEYFSETQRNKGNFPGRFSGRQFSNSRSEMNVSTLELGDSALYLCASSPGQGENYGYTFGSGTRLTVV.

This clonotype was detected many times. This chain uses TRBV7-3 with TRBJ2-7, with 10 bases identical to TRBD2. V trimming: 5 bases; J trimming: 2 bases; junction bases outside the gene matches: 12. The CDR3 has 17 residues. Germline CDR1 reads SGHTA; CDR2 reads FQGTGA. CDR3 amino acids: CASSQASGSLNAYEQYF. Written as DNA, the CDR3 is TGTGCCAGCAGCCAAGCTAGCGGGAGCCTCAACGCCTACGAGCAGTACTTC.

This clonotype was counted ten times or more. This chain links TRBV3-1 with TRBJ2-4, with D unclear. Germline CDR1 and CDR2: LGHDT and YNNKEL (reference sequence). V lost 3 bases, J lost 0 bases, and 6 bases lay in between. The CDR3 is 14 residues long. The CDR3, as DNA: TGTGCCAGCAGCCAGTTCCTAGCCAAAAACATTCAGTACTTC. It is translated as CASSQFLAKNIQYF.

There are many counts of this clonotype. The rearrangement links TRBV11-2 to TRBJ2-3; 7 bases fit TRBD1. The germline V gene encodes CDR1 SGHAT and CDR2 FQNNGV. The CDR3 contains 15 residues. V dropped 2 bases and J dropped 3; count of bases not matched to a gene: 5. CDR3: CASSLLATGTDTQYF. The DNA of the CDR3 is TGTGCCAGCAGCTTATTGGCGACAGGGACAGATACGCAGTATTTT.

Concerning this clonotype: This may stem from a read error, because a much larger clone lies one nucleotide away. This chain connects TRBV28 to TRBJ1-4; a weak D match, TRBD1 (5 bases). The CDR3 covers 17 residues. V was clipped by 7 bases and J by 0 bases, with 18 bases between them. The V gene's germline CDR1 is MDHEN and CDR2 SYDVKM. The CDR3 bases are TGTGCCAGCAACTTCCCCCCCACAGGCGCAACTAATGAAAAACTGTTTTTT. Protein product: CASNFPPTGATNEKLFF.

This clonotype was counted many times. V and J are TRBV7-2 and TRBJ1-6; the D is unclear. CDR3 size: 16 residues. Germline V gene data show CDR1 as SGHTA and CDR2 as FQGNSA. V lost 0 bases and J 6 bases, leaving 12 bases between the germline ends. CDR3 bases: TGTGCCAGCAGCTTAGCGGCGGCGGGGATTAATTCACCCCTCCACTTT. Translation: CASSLAAAGINSPLHF.

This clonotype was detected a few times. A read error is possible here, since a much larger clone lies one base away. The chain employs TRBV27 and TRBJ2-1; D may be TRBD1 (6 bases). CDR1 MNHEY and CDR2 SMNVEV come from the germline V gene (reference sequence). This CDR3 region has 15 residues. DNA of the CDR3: TGTGCCAGCAGTACCAGGGGTCCAATTTACAATGAGCAGTCCTTC. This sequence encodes CASSTRGPIYNEQSF.